This T cell receptor (beta chain) was identified in a study of T cells in Graves' hyperthyroidism and ophthalmopathy. Germline V gene sequence: CDR1 SGHRS, CDR2 YFSETQ. This CDR3 region has 15 residues. Trimming cost V 3 bases and J 7 bases; bases outside gene matches: 4. The TCR beta CDR3 regions underwent amplification using RNA transcripts as the source. During a first-round RT-PCR of the TCR CDR3, the HTBI primer set was used. TCRdb re-derived calls from the multiplex PCR reads in MiXCR, one entry per CDR3 protein. The sample has hundreds of thousands of distinct CDR3 sequences, approximately 14% seen once; the top ten hold 3.5% to 4.5%.

The material sequenced was blood. The clonotype originates from a woman in her 40s with Graves' ophthalmopathy. The J gene is TRBJ1-6, the V gene TRBV5-1; TRBD1 agrees at 10 bases. CDR3 sequence (DNA): TGCGCCAGCAGCTCGGGACAGGGGATCAATTCACCCCTCCACTTT. Translation: CASSSGQGINSPLHF.